These T cell receptor beta chains were read from a single sample in a study of T-cell memory formation after mild COVID-19. TCRdb re-called the 5' RACE reads with MiXCR, one entry per CDR3 protein. The sample shows over 300,000 distinct CDR3 sequences, about 20% of them seen only once. The sequenced sample was PBMCs or a T cell subset sorted from them (not recorded which). These receptors came from a man in his late teens or twenties who had mild COVID-19 (a few samples of this study predate the infection). Cell type and time point are not known. Each CDR3 is given with its conserved first and last residue. A D gene is named only where the DNA matches it firmly. Clone size appears in some rows only: once, few, many, or a class for an expanded clone.

>TRBV5-1|TRBD1|TRBJ1-1|few|14
CASTRTGMGTEAFF
TGCGCCAGCACCAGGACAGGGATGGGCACTGAAGCTTTCTTT
>TRBV7-3|.|TRBJ2-1|.|12
CASSSAWGEQFF
TGTGCCAGCAGCTCCGCCTGGGGTGAGCAGTTCTTC
>TRBV4-1|.|TRBJ1-5|.|15
CASSQGPRSNQPQHF
TGCGCCAGCAGCCAAGGCCCCCGTAGCAATCAGCCCCAGCATTTT
>TRBV24-1|TRBD2|TRBJ2-1|few|16
CATMGQGRRGVYEQFF
TGTGCCACCATGGGGCAGGGCAGACGGGGGGTCTATGAGCAGTTCTTC
>TRBV5-1|TRBD1|TRBJ1-2|.|14
CASSSTGAGYGYTF
TGCGCCAGCAGCTCTACAGGGGCCGGGTATGGCTACACCTTC
>TRBV5-6|.|TRBJ2-1|.|15
CASSPKGRGLNEQFF
TGTGCCAGCAGCCCAAAGGGACGGGGCCTCAATGAGCAGTTCTTC
>TRBV6-6|TRBD1|TRBJ1-2|.|15
CASRRDRETNYGYTF
TGTGCCAGCAGGCGGGACAGGGAGACTAACTATGGCTACACCTTC
>TRBV7-9|TRBD2|TRBJ2-5|.|15
CASSSLSGLQETQYF
TGTGCCAGCAGCTCCCTTAGCGGGTTGCAAGAGACCCAGTACTTC
>TRBV7-9|.|TRBJ2-5|many|15
CASSLPGNLKETQYF
TGTGCCAGCAGCTTACCAGGGAACCTTAAAGAGACCCAGTACTTC
>TRBV7-9|TRBD2|TRBJ2-3|.|16
CASSLGVSGETDTQYF
TGTGCCAGCAGCTTGGGGGTTAGCGGGGAAACAGATACGCAGTATTTT
>TRBV24-1|TRBD1|TRBJ2-5|.|14
CATSVTGVQETQYF
TGTGCCACCAGTGTGACAGGGGTACAAGAGACCCAGTACTTC
>TRBV5-1|.|TRBJ1-1|few|13
CASSLGSTYEAFF
TGCGCCAGCAGCTTGGGATCAACTTATGAAGCTTTCTTT
>TRBV7-2|TRBD2|TRBJ2-1|few|15
CASSILAGGFNEQFF
TGTGCCAGCAGCATACTAGCGGGGGGTTTCAATGAGCAGTTCTTC
>TRBV3-1|.|TRBJ2-3|few|16
CASSQESRGDTDTQYF
TGTGCCAGCAGCCAAGAATCGCGGGGCGACACAGATACGCAGTATTTT
>TRBV11-2|.|TRBJ2-5|.|15
CASSTFWRGQETQYF
TGTGCCAGTAGCACTTTTTGGCGGGGCCAGGAGACCCAGTACTTC
>TRBV6-2/TRBV6-3|.|TRBJ1-2|few|16
CASSYSYPAGLYGYTF
TGTGCCAGCAGTTACTCCTACCCCGCGGGGCTCTATGGCTACACCTTC
>TRBV20-1|.|TRBJ1-5|many|13
CSATTGIGQPQHF
TGCAGTGCAACTACAGGGATCGGTCAGCCCCAGCATTTT
>TRBV7-9|.|TRBJ2-7|few|14
CASSSGRRILKQYF
TGTGCCAGCAGCTCGGGACGGCGGATTTTAAAGCAGTACTTC
>TRBV20-1|.|TRBJ2-3|.|13
CSALGTSTDTQYF
TGCAGTGCATTGGGGACTAGCACAGATACGCAGTATTTT
>TRBV4-1|.|TRBJ1-1|few|16
CASSHRGALVNTEAFF
TGCGCCAGCAGCCATAGGGGCGCACTTGTGAACACTGAAGCTTTCTTT
>TRBV7-2|TRBD1|TRBJ2-7|few|14
CASSLESGGGEQYF
TGTGCCAGCAGCTTAGAGTCAGGGGGCGGCGAGCAGTACTTC
>TRBV10-1|.|TRBJ2-3|few|16
CASSEVRGWGTDTQYF
TGCGCCAGCAGTGAGGTCCGGGGTTGGGGCACAGATACGCAGTATTTT
>TRBV12-3/TRBV12-4|.|TRBJ2-5|.|12
CASNLQGEAQYF
TGTGCCAGCAACCTACAGGGTGAGGCCCAGTACTTC